The rows below give T cell receptor beta chains drawn from one sample of a study of regulatory T cells in long-lasting Graves disease. TCRdb itself ran the multiplex PCR reads through MiXCR, one entry per CDR3 protein. Found here are some 470,000 distinct CDR3 sequences, under 25% of them singletons; the top ten hold roughly 7.7%. Sample: peripheral blood mononuclear cells (PBMCs), taken when the disease was refractory, from a patient treated with antithyroid drugs. The receptors shown here come from a female donor with Graves disease. CDR3s include the opening cysteine and the closing phenylalanine or tryptophan. The order of the fields is J gene, clone size, D gene, V gene, CDR3 DNA, CDR3 protein. The D gene is left open where the match is weak. Where a row states a size, it is once, few, many or the class of an expanded clone; other rows omit it.

j_call: TRBJ2-1
clone_size: NA
d_call: NA
v_call: TRBV6-2/TRBV6-3
cdr3_nt: TGTGCCAGCAGGGAGGGACAGATAAGCTCCTACAATGAGCAGTTCTTC
cdr3_aa: CASREGQISSYNEQFF

j_call: TRBJ2-2
clone_size: few
d_call: NA
v_call: TRBV7-6
cdr3_nt: TGTGCCAGCAGCCGGACTACTGGAAACACCGGGGAGCTGTTTTTT
cdr3_aa: CASSRTTGNTGELFF

j_call: TRBJ2-7
clone_size: NA
d_call: TRBD2
v_call: TRBV27
cdr3_nt: TGTGCCAGCACCCCACTAGCGGGAGGGCCCTACGAGCAGTACTTC
cdr3_aa: CASTPLAGGPYEQYF

j_call: TRBJ2-7
clone_size: many
d_call: NA
v_call: TRBV29-1
cdr3_nt: TGCAGCGTTGAAGATCGGGGCGGTCCGAGCTCCTACGAGCAGTACTTC
cdr3_aa: CSVEDRGGPSSYEQYF

j_call: TRBJ2-1
clone_size: NA
d_call: NA
v_call: TRBV28
cdr3_nt: TGTGCCAGCAGTTTCCCTAGTGGGGGGTATGAGCAGTTCTTC
cdr3_aa: CASSFPSGGYEQFF

j_call: TRBJ2-7
clone_size: few
d_call: TRBD2
v_call: TRBV7-2
cdr3_nt: TGTGCCAGCAGCTTAGGACTAGCGCAAACCTACGAGCAGTACTTC
cdr3_aa: CASSLGLAQTYEQYF

j_call: TRBJ1-1
clone_size: many
d_call: TRBD1
v_call: TRBV28
cdr3_nt: TGTGCCAGCAGTTTAGGCGGACAGGGGGACACTGAAGCTTTCTTT
cdr3_aa: CASSLGGQGDTEAFF

j_call: TRBJ2-5
clone_size: few
d_call: NA
v_call: TRBV3-1
cdr3_nt: TGTGCCAGCAGCCAGACGGGAGAGACCCAGTACTTC
cdr3_aa: CASSQTGETQYF

j_call: TRBJ2-7
clone_size: many
d_call: NA
v_call: TRBV27
cdr3_nt: TGTGCCAGCAGCAGTCAGGGTGAAGGGGACTACGAGCAGTACTTC
cdr3_aa: CASSSQGEGDYEQYF

j_call: TRBJ2-2
clone_size: NA
d_call: NA
v_call: TRBV20-1
cdr3_nt: TGCAGTGCGGTTCGAGGGGACGCGAACACCGGGGAGCTGTTTTTT
cdr3_aa: CSAVRGDANTGELFF

j_call: TRBJ1-4
clone_size: few
d_call: NA
v_call: TRBV7-9
cdr3_nt: TGTGCCAGCAGTTCCCCCACCATAACTAATGAAAAACTGTTTTTT
cdr3_aa: CASSSPTITNEKLFF

j_call: TRBJ2-7
clone_size: many
d_call: NA
v_call: TRBV6-1
cdr3_nt: TGTGCCAGCAGGGCGACAGGCCAAGTCGAGCAGTACTTC
cdr3_aa: CASRATGQVEQYF

j_call: TRBJ2-3
clone_size: few
d_call: NA
v_call: TRBV2
cdr3_nt: TGTGCCAGCAGTACCGGGACAACTAGCACAGATACGCAGTATTTT
cdr3_aa: CASSTGTTSTDTQYF

j_call: TRBJ2-7
clone_size: many
d_call: NA
v_call: TRBV6-1
cdr3_nt: TGTGCCAGCAGTGATACCGGGACACCCCTTTCCTACGAGCAGTACTTC
cdr3_aa: CASSDTGTPLSYEQYF

j_call: TRBJ1-1
clone_size: few
d_call: NA
v_call: TRBV28
cdr3_nt: TGTGCCACCCATCGGGGGCGGTACACTGAAGCTTTCTTT
cdr3_aa: CATHRGRYTEAFF

j_call: TRBJ2-7
clone_size: few
d_call: NA
v_call: TRBV20-1
cdr3_nt: TGCAGTGCTAAAATCGAGAGCTCCTACGAGCAGTACTTC
cdr3_aa: CSAKIESSYEQYF

j_call: TRBJ2-2
clone_size: few
d_call: NA
v_call: TRBV4-3
cdr3_nt: TGCGCCAGCAGCCCCACTCCGGACACCGGGGAGCTGTTTTTT
cdr3_aa: CASSPTPDTGELFF

j_call: TRBJ1-2
clone_size: many
d_call: NA
v_call: TRBV28
cdr3_nt: TGTGCCAGCAGTCCATCCTTCTATGGCTACACCTTC
cdr3_aa: CASSPSFYGYTF

j_call: TRBJ1-5
clone_size: many
d_call: NA
v_call: TRBV27
cdr3_nt: TGTGCCAGCAGTTCCCCCCAAAGGGGACAGCCCCAGCATTTT
cdr3_aa: CASSSPQRGQPQHF

j_call: TRBJ1-1
clone_size: many
d_call: NA
v_call: TRBV28
cdr3_nt: TGTGCCAGCAGTTTAATCACTGAAGCTTTCTTT
cdr3_aa: CASSLITEAFF

j_call: TRBJ1-2
clone_size: many
d_call: NA
v_call: TRBV10-3
cdr3_nt: TGTGCCATCAGTAAGACAGGAGGGTTAAATGGCTACACCTTC
cdr3_aa: CAISKTGGLNGYTF

j_call: TRBJ1-2
clone_size: many
d_call: TRBD1
v_call: TRBV12-3/TRBV12-4
cdr3_nt: TGTGCCAGCAGGCCGGGACAGGGTAGTGGCTACACCTTC
cdr3_aa: CASRPGQGSGYTF

j_call: TRBJ2-5
clone_size: many
d_call: NA
v_call: TRBV3-1
cdr3_nt: TGTGCCAGCAGCCAGGGGGAAGAGACCCAGTACTTC
cdr3_aa: CASSQGEETQYF

j_call: TRBJ2-2
clone_size: many
d_call: NA
v_call: TRBV7-2
cdr3_nt: TGTGCCAGCAGCTTAGGGGCAGGCTTAAAGGCCGGGGAGCTGTTTTTT
cdr3_aa: CASSLGAGLKAGELFF

j_call: TRBJ1-5
clone_size: NA
d_call: TRBD1
v_call: TRBV29-1
cdr3_nt: TGCAGCGCCACAGGGGGCGGCAATCAGCCCCAGCATTTT
cdr3_aa: CSATGGGNQPQHF

j_call: TRBJ1-1
clone_size: NA
d_call: NA
v_call: TRBV19
cdr3_nt: TGTGCCAGTAGTATGAGACAGTTGAACACTGAAGCTTTCTTT
cdr3_aa: CASSMRQLNTEAFF

j_call: TRBJ1-2
clone_size: many
d_call: NA
v_call: TRBV6-1
cdr3_nt: TGTGCCAGCACACCCGGGGTTGGGGCTAACTATGGCTACACCTTC
cdr3_aa: CASTPGVGANYGYTF

j_call: TRBJ1-2
clone_size: many
d_call: NA
v_call: TRBV13
cdr3_nt: TGTGCCAGCAGCCTACAGAACAGGGTGAACTATGGCTACACCTTC
cdr3_aa: CASSLQNRVNYGYTF

j_call: TRBJ1-2
clone_size: many
d_call: NA
v_call: TRBV6-1
cdr3_nt: TGTGCCAGCAGTGAAGTTGGCCAGCGGGGCTATGGCTACACCTTC
cdr3_aa: CASSEVGQRGYGYTF

j_call: TRBJ2-1
clone_size: NA
d_call: TRBD2
v_call: TRBV6-5
cdr3_nt: TGTGCCAGCAGTTACCCGGTGGCCCCGGGACTAGCGCCCTCCTACAATGAGCAGTTCTTC
cdr3_aa: CASSYPVAPGLAPSYNEQFF

j_call: TRBJ2-1
clone_size: NA
d_call: NA
v_call: TRBV19
cdr3_nt: TGTGCCAGTAGTATGGGGAACTCTCTCGTTATTGAGCAGTTCTTC
cdr3_aa: CASSMGNSLVIEQFF

j_call: TRBJ2-5
clone_size: many
d_call: TRBD2
v_call: TRBV11-2
cdr3_nt: TGTGCCAGCAGCTTAGTGTCTAGCGGGGTTGGCAAGACCCAGTACTTC
cdr3_aa: CASSLVSSGVGKTQYF

j_call: TRBJ2-7
clone_size: many
d_call: NA
v_call: TRBV11-1
cdr3_nt: TGTGCCAGCAGCTTAGCGTTGCGCCACGAGCAGTACTTC
cdr3_aa: CASSLALRHEQYF

j_call: TRBJ2-1
clone_size: NA
d_call: NA
v_call: TRBV19
cdr3_nt: TGTGCCAGTAGTATCCTCGACCTCCTGCGGAGGATACCTTACAATGAGCAGTTCTTC
cdr3_aa: CASSILDLLRRIPYNEQFF

j_call: TRBJ2-2
clone_size: NA
d_call: NA
v_call: TRBV5-6
cdr3_nt: TGTGCCAGCAGCTTGGTACCAGACACCAGGGAGCTGTTTTTT
cdr3_aa: CASSLVPDTRELFF